The T cell receptor (beta chain) under discussion was sequenced for a study of cytomegalovirus exposure and HLA in healthy donors. Study-wide findings and caveats: Later, an analysis found that TCR clusters from the first cohort tended to co-occur in the 130 or so validation repertoires. Researchers catalogued over 150 TCR beta chains as cytomegalovirus-associated. In vitro confirmation showed a few CMV-associated chains to be CMV antigen specific.

TCRdb keeps only in-frame clones here, not all; method: immunoSEQ multiplex PCR. The repertoire consists of some 130,000 clones, with roughly nine tenths occurring once and the leading ten covering around 1.3%. Germline CDR1 SNHLY, CDR2 FYNNEI. The CDR3 length is 13 residues. Trimming removed 11 bases from V and 1 base from J, with 14 bases in between. This clone has only one observation. The antigen is unknown. From the 120-subject validation cohort, which was separate from the approximately 700-subject first cohort, the donors were drawn. V is TRBV2 and J is TRBJ2-5; D is possibly TRBD2 (6 bases). Sequencing was performed on PBMCs. The receptor was derived from a woman under 30 in good health and CMV-seronegative. In nucleotides, the CDR3 is TGTGCCTTCAGGGAGGCTAGCCAAGAGACCCAGTACTTC. Its translation: CAFREASQETQYF.